This entry features one T cell receptor (beta chain) sequence. The target antigen is unknown. Trimming took 4 bases from V and 2 from J, leaving 13 bases between them. Germline CDR1 and CDR2: SGHNT and YYREEE (reference sequence). The CDR3 covers 15 residues. The assay was immunoSEQ multiplex PCR, and TCRdb's table has in-frame clones only and misses some. The sample shows some 340,000 clones, 85% of them seen only once. Treatment noted: roughly 18 received Ad26.COV2.S at low or high dose, single or two shots; several received placebo; per-sample allocation not given. Specimens were obtained on day 63 following the first vaccine or placebo injection. The data stem from a study of Ad26.COV2.S vaccination and SARS-CoV-2 variants. The wider study: Donor got 5x10^10 or 1x10^11 viral particles of Ad26.COV2.S. Regarding the study as a whole: Whether participants received vaccine or placebo, their non-spike TCR breadth was similar.

The source of this sequence is a person aged 18-65 years who received the Ad26.COV2.S COVID-19 vaccine or a placebo. The gene calls are TRBV5-4 and TRBJ1-5, with a possible D match to TRBD1 (6 bases). Sequencing used peripheral blood, obtained in a trial of Ad26.COV2.S vaccine versus placebo. Written as DNA, the CDR3 is TGTGCCAGCAGCATAGGGGGAGTTGGCAATCAGCCCCAGCATTTT. Translation: CASSIGGVGNQPQHF. Full variable domain (outside the CDR3, taken from reference TRBV5-4 and TRBJ1-5): ETGVTQSPTHLIKTRGQQVTLRCSSQSGHNTVSWYQQALGQGPQFIFQYYREEENGRGNFPPRFSGLQFPNYSSELNVNALELDDSALYLCASSIGGVGNQPQHFGDGTRLSIL.